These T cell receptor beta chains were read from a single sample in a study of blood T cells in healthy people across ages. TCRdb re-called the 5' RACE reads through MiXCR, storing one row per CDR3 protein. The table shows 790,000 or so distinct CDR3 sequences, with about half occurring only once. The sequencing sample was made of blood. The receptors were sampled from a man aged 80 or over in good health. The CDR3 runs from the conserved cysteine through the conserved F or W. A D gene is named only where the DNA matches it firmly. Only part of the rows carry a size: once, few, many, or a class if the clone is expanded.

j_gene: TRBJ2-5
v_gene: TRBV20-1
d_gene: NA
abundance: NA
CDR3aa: CSARGSPGALETQYF
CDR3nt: TGCAGTGCTAGAGGGTCTCCAGGGGCTCTGGAGACCCAGTACTTC

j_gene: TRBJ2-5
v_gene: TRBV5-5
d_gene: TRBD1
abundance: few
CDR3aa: CASSTLTGAQETQYF
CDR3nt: TGTGCCAGCAGCACCTTAACAGGGGCCCAAGAGACCCAGTACTTC

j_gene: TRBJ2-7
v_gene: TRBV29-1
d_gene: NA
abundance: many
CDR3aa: CSVGAKGSEQYF
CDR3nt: TGCAGCGTAGGGGCGAAGGGTTCCGAGCAGTACTTC

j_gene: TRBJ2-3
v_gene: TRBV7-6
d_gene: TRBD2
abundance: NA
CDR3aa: CASSRGGAGVVQYF
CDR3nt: TGTGCCAGCAGCCGGGGGGGAGCGGGAGTGGTGCAGTATTTT

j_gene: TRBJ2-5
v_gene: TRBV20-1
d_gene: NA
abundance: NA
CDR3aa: CSAMREGKETQYF
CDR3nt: TGCAGTGCTATGCGAGAGGGAAAAGAGACCCAGTACTTC

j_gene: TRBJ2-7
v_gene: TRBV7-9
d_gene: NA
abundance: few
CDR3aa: CASSLNPGGFSYEQYF
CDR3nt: TGTGCCAGCAGCTTAAACCCAGGAGGATTCTCCTACGAGCAGTACTTC

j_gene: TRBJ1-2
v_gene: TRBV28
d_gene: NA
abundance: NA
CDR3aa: CASSLSPYGYTF
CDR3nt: TGTGCCAGCAGTTTATCGCCCTATGGCTACACCTTC

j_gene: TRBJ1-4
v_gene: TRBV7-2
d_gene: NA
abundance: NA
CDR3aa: CARRPMSTNEKLFF
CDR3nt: TGTGCCCGCAGACCTATGTCAACTAATGAAAAACTGTTTTTT

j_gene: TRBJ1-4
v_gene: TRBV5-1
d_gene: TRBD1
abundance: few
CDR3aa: CASSLQGDSEKLFF
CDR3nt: TGCGCCAGCAGCTTGCAGGGGGATAGTGAAAAACTGTTTTTT

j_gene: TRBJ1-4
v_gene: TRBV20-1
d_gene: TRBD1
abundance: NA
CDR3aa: CSATPATGPATNEKLFF
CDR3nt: TGCAGTGCGACACCGGCGACAGGGCCTGCAACTAATGAAAAACTGTTTTTT

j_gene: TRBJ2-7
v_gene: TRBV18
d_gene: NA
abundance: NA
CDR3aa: CASSVSLDYEQYF
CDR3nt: TGTGCCAGCTCGGTATCTTTGGACTACGAGCAGTACTTC

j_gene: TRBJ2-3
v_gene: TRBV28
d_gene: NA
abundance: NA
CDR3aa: CASREGSSTDTQYF
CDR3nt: TGTGCCAGCAGGGAGGGCTCTAGCACAGATACGCAGTATTTT

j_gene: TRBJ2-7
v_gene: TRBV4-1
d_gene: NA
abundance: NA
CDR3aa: CASSQDFVGLYEQYF
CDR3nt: TGCGCCAGCAGCCAAGATTTCGTCGGGCTATACGAGCAGTACTTC

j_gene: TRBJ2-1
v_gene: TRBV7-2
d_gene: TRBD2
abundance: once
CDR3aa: CASSPDKTSGMFNEQFF
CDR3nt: TGTGCCAGCAGCCCCGATAAGACTAGCGGGATGTTCAATGAGCAGTTCTTC

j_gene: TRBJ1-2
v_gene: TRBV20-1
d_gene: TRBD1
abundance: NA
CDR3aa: CSASKQGAGGYTF
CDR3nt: TGCAGTGCTTCGAAACAGGGGGCGGGTGGCTACACCTTC

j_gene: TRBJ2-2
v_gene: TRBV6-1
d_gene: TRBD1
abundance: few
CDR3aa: CASTLGTGATGELFF
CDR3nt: TGTGCCAGCACCCTAGGGACAGGGGCCACCGGGGAGCTGTTTTTT

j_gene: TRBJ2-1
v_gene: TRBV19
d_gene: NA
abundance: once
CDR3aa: CASSGSGQETQFF
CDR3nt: TGTGCCAGTAGCGGGAGCGGCCAAGAGACCCAGTTCTTC

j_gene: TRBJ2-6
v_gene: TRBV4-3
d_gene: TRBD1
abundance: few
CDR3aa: CASSQDGRTGGSGANVLTF
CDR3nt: TGCGCCAGCAGCCAAGATGGACGGACAGGGGGCTCTGGGGCCAACGTCCTGACTTTC

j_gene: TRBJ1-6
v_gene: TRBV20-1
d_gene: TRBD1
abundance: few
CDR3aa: CSAEKPGQYNSPLHF
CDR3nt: TGCAGTGCTGAAAAGCCGGGACAGTATAATTCACCCCTCCACTTT

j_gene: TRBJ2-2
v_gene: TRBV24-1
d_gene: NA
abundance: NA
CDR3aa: CATSDPITGTGELFF
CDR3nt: TGTGCCACCAGTGATCCTATTACAGGCACCGGGGAGCTGTTTTTT